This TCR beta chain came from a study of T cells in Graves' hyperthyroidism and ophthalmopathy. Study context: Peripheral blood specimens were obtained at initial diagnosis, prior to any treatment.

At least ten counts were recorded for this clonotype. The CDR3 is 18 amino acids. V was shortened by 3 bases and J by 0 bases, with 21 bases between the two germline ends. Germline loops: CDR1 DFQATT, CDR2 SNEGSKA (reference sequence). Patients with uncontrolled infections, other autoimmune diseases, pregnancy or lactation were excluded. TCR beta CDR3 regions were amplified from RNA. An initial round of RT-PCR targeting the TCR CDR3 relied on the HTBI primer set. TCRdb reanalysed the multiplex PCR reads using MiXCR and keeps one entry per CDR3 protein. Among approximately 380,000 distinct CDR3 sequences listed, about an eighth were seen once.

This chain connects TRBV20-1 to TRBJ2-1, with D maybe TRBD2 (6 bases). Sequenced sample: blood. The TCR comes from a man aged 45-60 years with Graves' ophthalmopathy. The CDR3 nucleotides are TGCAGTGCTAGTGCTGGAGGCGGGATTCCGAGCTCCTACAATGAGCAGTTCTTC. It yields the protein CSASAGGGIPSSYNEQFF.